This passage covers 30 T cell receptor beta chains from one sample sequenced in a study of T-cell memory formation after mild COVID-19. Via MiXCR, TCRdb re-called the 5' RACE reads, giving one row per CDR3 protein. The repertoire has some 200,000 distinct CDR3 sequences, over 20% of them found once; the top ten carry 23%. Sequencing was done on a sample of PBMCs or a T cell subset sorted from them (not recorded which). The receptors originated from an adult woman who had mild COVID-19 (a few samples of this study predate the infection). Cell type and time point are not known.

This clonotype has just a few counts. The V call is TRBV6-2 or TRBV6-3, the J call TRBJ2-1, with D possibly TRBD2 on 6 matching bases. The CDR3 is 17 residues long. The V gene lost 1 base and the J gene lost 6 bases, with 19 bases spanning the gap. Germline CDR1 reads MNHEY; CDR2 reads SVGEGT. The CDR3 loop is CASSYLREAGLTNEQFF. For the CDR3, the DNA is TGTGCCAGCAGTTACTTGCGAGAAGCGGGTCTCACCAATGAGCAGTTCTTC.

This clonotype occurred a few times. V gene TRBV24-1 combines with J gene TRBJ2-2; D possibly corresponds to TRBD1 (8 bases). The CDR3 extends over 16 amino acids. V dropped 3 bases and J dropped 6 bases, with 16 bases sitting between them. Germline CDR1 reads KGHDR; CDR2 reads SFDVKD. The CDR3 DNA reads as TGTGCCACCAGTGATCCAAGGACAGGGAGGGCCGGGGAGCTGTTTTTT. Translating gives CATSDPRTGRAGELFF.

The chain links TRBV29-1 to TRBJ2-2; no definite D call. The length of the CDR3 is 13 residues. Germline V gene data show CDR1 as SQVTM and CDR2 as ANQGSEA. V lost 5 bases and J 2 bases, leaving 9 bases between the germline ends. DNA of the CDR3: TGCAGCGTTTTGGAGCAAAACACCGGGGAGCTGTTTTTT. This gives the protein CSVLEQNTGELFF.

The rearrangement joins TRBV5-6 to TRBJ2-7; the match to TRBD2 covers 9 bases. The CDR3 has 14 amino acids. Germline CDR1 and CDR2: SGHDT and YYEEEE. Losses at the gene ends were 3 bases for V and 7 bases for J; bases not matched to a gene: 8. Here the CDR3 DNA reads TGTGCCAGCAGCTGGGGACTAGCACATAGGGAGCAGTACTTC. Protein product: CASSWGLAHREQYF.

The genes are TRBV10-3 and TRBJ1-2; 8 bases align to TRBD1. The CDR3 consists of 15 residues. Per germline, CDR1 ENHRY and CDR2 SYGVKD. Trimming removed 0 bases from V and 5 bases from J; junction bases left unmatched: 5. CDR3 DNA: TGTGCCATCAGTGAGTCGGACAGGGTTGGTTATGGCTACACCTTC. It is translated as CAISESDRVGYGYTF.

This clonotype showed up just a few times. This chain connects TRBV4-1 to TRBJ1-1, with 7 positions matching TRBD1. This CDR3 comprises 13 residues. The germline gives CDR1 MGHRA, CDR2 YSYEKL. J gave up 10 bases and V 1 base, and 6 bases lay outside the gene matches. The CDR3 DNA reads as TGCGCCAGCAGCCAAGGCAGGGGGTTAGGAGCTTTCTTT. Its protein is CASSQGRGLGAFF.

This clonotype was observed many times. The chain couples TRBV19 to TRBJ1-1; D is possibly TRBD1 (5 bases). Trimming cost V 3 bases and J 8 bases, with 13 bases left between them. Germline values: CDR1 LNHDA, CDR2 SQIVND (reference sequence). CDR3 length: 13 residues. CDR3 amino acids: CASSILAGTEAFF. In nucleotides, the CDR3 is TGTGCCAGTAGTATCCTTGCTGGGACCGAAGCTTTCTTT.

V gene TRBV10-3 combines with J gene TRBJ2-3, with unresolved D. V lost 0 bases and J 4 bases, leaving 11 bases between the germline ends. The CDR3 covers 15 residues. Germline CDR1 and CDR2: ENHRY and SYGVKD. The CDR3 loop is CAISESTYEADTQYF. The CDR3 bases are TGTGCCATCAGTGAGTCGACGTATGAGGCAGATACGCAGTATTTT.

The chain is built from TRBV5-6 and TRBJ1-3, with D maybe TRBD1 (5 bases). Trimming removed 2 bases from V and 0 bases from J, with 9 bases in between. The CDR3 extends over 15 amino acids. CDR1 is SGHDT and CDR2 is YYEEEE in the germline V gene. In nucleotides, the CDR3 is TGTGCCAGCAGCTTACAGGCTTTCTCTGGAAACACCATATATTTT. Translating it yields CASSLQAFSGNTIYF.

The V call is TRBV11-2, the J call TRBJ1-1; D call uncertain. Germline loops: CDR1 SGHAT, CDR2 FQNNGV. The V end lost 5 bases, the J end lost 0 bases, and 7 bases lay between the germline ends. The CDR3 is made up of 13 amino acids. CDR3 amino acids: CASSPGMNTEAFF. CDR3 coding DNA: TGTGCCAGCAGCCCAGGAATGAACACTGAAGCTTTCTTT.

This clonotype appeared a few times. V is TRBV12-3 or TRBV12-4 and J is TRBJ2-5, with TRBD2 as a possible D gene (6 bases). CDR3 length equals 13 residues. V was shortened by 6 bases and J by 1 base, with 9 bases between the two germline ends. This chain's CDR3 is CASSGTVQETQYF. CDR3 sequence (DNA): TGTGCCAGCAGCGGGACTGTCCAAGAGACCCAGTACTTC.

This clonotype has ten or more counts. This sequence joins TRBV6-2 or TRBV6-3 and TRBJ2-1; D is perhaps TRBD1 (7 bases). The CDR3 sequence is 14 residues long. Trimming removed 2 bases from V and 8 bases from J, with 13 bases in between. Per the germline V gene, CDR1 is MNHEY and CDR2 is SVGEGT. The CDR3 region has the DNA TGTGCCAGCAGTTACCTAGGGGGCGGGGATGAGCAGTTCTTC. Translating it yields CASSYLGGGDEQFF.

There are a few counts of this clonotype. The rearrangement joins TRBV6-4 to TRBJ1-2, with a weak D call TRBD1 (5 bases). Between the trimmed V and J ends, which lost 2 bases and 4 bases, there was a span of 8 bases. CDR3 length: 13 amino acids. Germline CDR1 and CDR2: MRHNA and SNTAGT. The CDR3 DNA follows: TGTGCCAGCAGTGACGGGGCAGCCTATGGCTACACCTTC. It yields the protein CASSDGAAYGYTF.

The genes are TRBV9 and TRBJ1-2, with D perhaps matching TRBD1 (5 bases). The CDR3 has 16 amino acids. CDR1 SGDLS and CDR2 YYNGEE come from the germline V gene. V lost 1 base and J 5 bases, leaving 18 bases between the germline ends. CDR3 DNA sequence: TGTGCCAGCAGCGTATCCGGGACGGAAGCCGTTTATGGCTACACCTTC. Its protein is CASSVSGTEAVYGYTF. Looking up the rest from reference TRBV9 and TRBJ1-2 gives the full variable domain: DSGVTQTPKHLITATGQRVTLRCSPRSGDLSVYWYQQSLDQGLQFLIQYYNGEERAKGNILERFSAQQFPDLHSELNLSSLELGDSALYFCASSVSGTEAVYGYTFGSGTRLTVV.

This clonotype was detected a few times. The chain carries TRBV13 and TRBJ2-5, with 12 bases lining up with TRBD2. CDR3 size: 17 residues. Germline loops: CDR1 PRHDT, CDR2 FYEKMQ (reference sequence). The J segment lost 5 bases and the V segment lost 3 bases, leaving 10 bases of the junction unmatched. In DNA, the CDR3 is TGTGCCAGCAGCTTCTACCCGACTAGCGGGAGAACGGAGACCCAGTACTTC. Protein: CASSFYPTSGRTETQYF.

CDR3: CATSRGAALREQYF. In nucleotides, the CDR3 is TGTGCCACCAGCAGAGGGGCAGCCCTACGGGAGCAGTACTTC. This chain uses TRBV15 with TRBJ2-7; no firm D call. This CDR3 is 14 amino acids long. The germline V gene encodes CDR1 LNHNV and CDR2 YYDKDF (reference sequence). Trimming removed 1 base at V and 7 bases at J, with 14 bases between.

The chain is built from TRBV10-3 and TRBJ2-3; the D gene is possibly TRBD1 (5 bases). The CDR3 runs 14 residues. Germline-derived CDR1 and CDR2 are ENHRY and SYGVKD. Trimming removed 2 bases at V and 5 bases at J, with 11 bases between. The CDR3 sequence: CAISEGASRDTQYF. CDR3 coding DNA: TGTGCCATCAGTGAGGGGGCTAGTCGAGATACGCAGTATTTT.

The V call is TRBV7-9, the J call TRBJ2-7; 9 nucleotides agree with TRBD1. The CDR3 length is 12 residues. Germline loops: CDR1 SEHNR, CDR2 FQNEAQ (reference sequence). The V gene end was trimmed by 11 bases and the J gene end by 5 bases; junction bases not matched to a gene: 7. CDR3 sequence (DNA): TGTGCCTCTACAGGGGGCTTCCACGAGCAGTACTTC. Translating gives CASTGGFHEQYF.

J is TRBJ1-2 and V is TRBV5-1; 7 bases match TRBD1. With 5 bases clipped from V and 5 bases from J, the junction kept 12 bases outside the gene matches. The CDR3 loop spans 15 amino acids. Germline lookup yields CDR1 SGHRS and CDR2 YFSETQ. The CDR3 sequence: CASSSGTVEGYGYTF. The CDR3 nucleotides read TGCGCCAGCAGTTCCGGGACAGTAGAAGGTTATGGCTACACCTTC.

The V call is TRBV5-1, the J call TRBJ1-1; D ambiguous. This CDR3 is 14 amino acids long. V lost 0 bases to trimming and J lost 1 base, with 7 bases between them. The germline gives CDR1 SGHRS, CDR2 YFSETQ. The CDR3 here is CASSLASGNTEAFF. Written as DNA, the CDR3 is TGCGCCAGCAGCTTGGCCTCGGGGAACACTGAAGCTTTCTTT.

The genes are TRBV4-3 and TRBJ1-3; unclear D gene. Germline loops: CDR1 LGHNA, CDR2 YSLEER. This CDR3 is 16 amino acids long. Trimming cost V 4 bases and J 0 bases, with 13 bases left between them. The CDR3 is CASSRKVPDSGNTIYF. DNA of the CDR3: TGCGCCAGCAGCCGCAAGGTGCCGGACTCTGGAAACACCATATATTTT.

This clonotype was detected a few times. The V gene is TRBV7-6, the J gene TRBJ1-1, with 7 positions matching TRBD1. Germline CDR1 SGHVS, CDR2 FNYEAQ. The CDR3 loop spans 12 amino acids. V lost 6 bases to trimming and J lost 6 bases; unmatched junction nucleotides: 4. The CDR3 spells CASSGDSSEAFF. The CDR3 DNA reads TGTGCCAGCAGTGGGGACAGTTCTGAAGCTTTCTTT.

The V and J genes are TRBV12-3 or TRBV12-4 and TRBJ2-7; D is possibly TRBD2 (6 bases). V lost 1 base and J 2 bases, leaving 12 bases between the germline ends. The CDR3 runs to 15 residues. The CDR3 loop is CASSLVGLSPYEQYF. The CDR3, as DNA: TGTGCCAGCAGTTTAGTGGGACTCTCGCCCTACGAGCAGTACTTC.

The chain links TRBV7-9 to TRBJ1-2, with D possibly being TRBD1 (6 bases). Germline CDR1 is SEHNR and CDR2 is FQNEAQ (reference sequence). Trimming stripped 5 bases from V and 6 bases from J, with 13 bases between. The CDR3 loop spans 13 amino acids. CDR3 amino acids: CASSNGQPHGYTF. The CDR3 nucleotides read TGTGCCAGCAGCAACGGACAGCCCCATGGCTACACCTTC.

The chain employs TRBV7-9 and TRBJ1-2, with D possibly TRBD1 on 5 matching bases. The germline V and J ends were trimmed by 4 bases and 4 bases, with 10 bases remaining between them. The CDR3 has 13 amino acids. Germline values: CDR1 SEHNR, CDR2 FQNEAQ (reference sequence). The DNA for the CDR3 is TGTGCCAGCAGCTATCAGGGAGGCTATGGCTACACCTTC. It translates to CASSYQGGYGYTF.

The J gene is TRBJ2-1, the V gene TRBV4-3, with a tentative D call TRBD1 (6 bases). Between the trimmed V and J ends, which lost 1 base and 2 bases, there was a span of 12 bases. The CDR3 is 16 amino acids. Germline-derived CDR1 and CDR2 are LGHNA and YSLEER. The CDR3 loop reads CASSQGSRGTYNEQFF. CDR3 in DNA: TGCGCCAGCAGCCAAGGGTCCAGGGGAACCTACAATGAGCAGTTCTTC.

This clonotype was observed a single time. V usage is TRBV24-1 and J usage is TRBJ2-2; D is perhaps TRBD2 (6 bases). CDR3 length: 17 amino acids. Deletions cut 1 base from V and 5 bases from J, with 16 bases between. Germline CDR1 reads KGHDR; CDR2 reads SFDVKD. CDR3 protein: CATSDLWPAGPTGELFF. Written as DNA, the CDR3 is TGTGCCACCAGTGATTTATGGCCAGCGGGCCCAACCGGGGAGCTGTTTTTT.

The rearrangement links TRBV4-3 to TRBJ1-5, with a possible D match to TRBD1 (6 bases). The V end lost 0 bases, the J end lost 3 bases, and 9 bases lay between the germline ends. Germline lookup yields CDR1 LGHNA and CDR2 YSLEER. The CDR3 runs 15 residues. CDR3 sequence: CASSQEDRSNQPQHF. CDR3 sequence (DNA): TGCGCCAGCAGCCAAGAGGACAGATCCAATCAGCCCCAGCATTTT.

J is TRBJ1-4 and V is TRBV6-5; D might be TRBD1 (5 bases). The CDR3 covers 17 residues. Germline V gene lookup returns CDR1 MNHEY and CDR2 SVGAGI. V gave up 2 bases and J gave up 0 bases, with 13 bases separating them. CDR3 region: CASSYTTLGATNEKLFF. CDR3 nucleotide sequence: TGTGCCAGCAGTTACACAACTCTGGGGGCAACTAATGAAAAACTGTTTTTT.

The chain employs TRBV20-1 and TRBJ2-5; D uncertain. The CDR3 is 10 amino acids. Germline V gene data show CDR1 as DFQATT and CDR2 as SNEGSKA (reference sequence). V was clipped by 6 bases and J by 7 bases, with 9 bases between them. The CDR3 bases are TGCAGTGCCCAGAGTGTGACCCAGTACTTC. Its translation is CSAQSVTQYF.